This T cell receptor beta chain is from a study of blood T cell repertoires in COVID-19. Germline V gene sequence: CDR1 MNHNS, CDR2 SASEGT. Trimming removed 0 bases at V and 9 bases at J, with 9 bases between. This CDR3 region has 13 residues. Sequenced by immunoSEQ multiplex PCR; TCRdb stores in-frame clones only, minus some. Of over 250,000 clones in the sample, roughly 85% were seen once. Input material: peripheral blood. The chain couples TRBV6-1 to TRBJ2-1, with D unresolved. This clonotype was obtained from a woman between 50 and 59 years old who had recovered from COVID-19. CDR3 nucleotides: TGTGCCAGCAGTGAAGCGCTTTACGGTGAGCAGTTCTTC. This sequence encodes CASSEALYGEQFF.